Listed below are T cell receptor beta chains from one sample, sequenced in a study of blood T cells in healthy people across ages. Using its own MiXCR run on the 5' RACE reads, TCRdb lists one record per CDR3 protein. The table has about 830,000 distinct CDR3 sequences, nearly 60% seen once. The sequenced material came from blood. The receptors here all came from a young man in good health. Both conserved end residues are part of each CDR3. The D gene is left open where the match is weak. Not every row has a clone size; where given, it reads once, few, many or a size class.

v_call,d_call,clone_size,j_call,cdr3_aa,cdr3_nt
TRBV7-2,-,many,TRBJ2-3,CASSATGAPSTDTQYF,TGTGCCAGCAGCGCCACGGGGGCCCCTAGCACAGATACGCAGTATTTT
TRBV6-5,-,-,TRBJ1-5,CASREGLGVGQPQHF,TGTGCCAGCAGGGAGGGACTGGGGGTCGGTCAGCCCCAGCATTTT
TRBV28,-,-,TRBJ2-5,CASSFPRLLQETQYF,TGTGCCAGCAGTTTTCCACGACTATTACAAGAGACCCAGTACTTC
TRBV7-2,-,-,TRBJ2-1,CASRPGTESYNEQFF,TGTGCCAGCAGACCAGGGACTGAGTCCTACAATGAGCAGTTCTTC
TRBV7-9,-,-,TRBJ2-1,CASSSSGNEQFF,TGTGCCAGCAGCTCCTCGGGAAATGAGCAGTTCTTC
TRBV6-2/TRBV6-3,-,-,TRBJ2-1,CASTPLGPYNEQFF,TGTGCCAGCACCCCCTTGGGTCCCTACAATGAGCAGTTCTTC
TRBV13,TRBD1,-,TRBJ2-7,CASSSGGTGAYEQYF,TGTGCCAGCAGCTCGGGCGGGACAGGAGCCTACGAGCAGTACTTC
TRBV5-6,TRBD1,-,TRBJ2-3,CASMRQGNWDTQYF,TGTGCCAGCATGCGACAGGGGAATTGGGATACGCAGTATTTT
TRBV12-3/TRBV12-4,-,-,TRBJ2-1,CASSPPNLVGEQFF,TGTGCCAGCAGTCCCCCGAACTTGGTCGGTGAGCAGTTCTTC
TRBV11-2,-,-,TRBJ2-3,CASSQTGGDTQYF,TGTGCCAGCAGCCAAACTGGGGGAGATACGCAGTATTTT
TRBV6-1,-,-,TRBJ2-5,CASMGTVPWETQYF,TGTGCCAGCATGGGAACAGTCCCCTGGGAGACCCAGTACTTC
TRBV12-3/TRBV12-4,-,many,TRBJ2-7,CASSFSYEQYF,TGTGCCAGCAGCTTCTCCTACGAGCAGTACTTC
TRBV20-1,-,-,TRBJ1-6,CSARASRGGTYNSPLHF,TGCAGTGCTAGAGCTTCTAGGGGAGGGACCTATAATTCACCCCTCCACTTT
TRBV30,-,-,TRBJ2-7,CAWSRGKLPSPVNEQYF,TGTGCCTGGAGTAGAGGGAAGCTACCCTCTCCTGTTAACGAGCAGTACTTC
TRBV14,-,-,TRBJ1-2,CASSQGDGNFYGYTF,TGTGCCAGCAGCCAAGGGGACGGTAATTTTTATGGCTACACCTTC
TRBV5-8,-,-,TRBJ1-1,CASSHYSDRPNTEAFF,TGTGCCAGCAGCCACTACTCCGACAGGCCGAACACTGAAGCTTTCTTT
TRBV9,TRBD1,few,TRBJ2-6,CASTVGTGSSGANVLTF,TGTGCCAGCACCGTCGGGACAGGCAGCTCTGGGGCCAACGTCCTGACTTTC
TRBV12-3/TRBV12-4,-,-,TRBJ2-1,CASRVLDNEQFF,TGTGCCAGCAGGGTTCTAGACAATGAGCAGTTCTTC
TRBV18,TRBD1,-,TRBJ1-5,CASSSRQGDGNQPQHF,TGTGCCAGCTCATCACGACAGGGGGACGGCAATCAGCCCCAGCATTTT
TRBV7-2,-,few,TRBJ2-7,CASSPGDGTYEQYF,TGTGCCAGCAGCCCTGGGGACGGAACCTACGAGCAGTACTTC
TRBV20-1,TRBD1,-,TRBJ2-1,CSARDIAGGAGNGQFF,TGCAGTGCTAGAGATATTGCAGGGGGCGCAGGGAATGGGCAGTTCTTC
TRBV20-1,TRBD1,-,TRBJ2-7,CSASWDRGSYEQYF,TGCAGTGCTAGTTGGGACAGGGGCTCCTACGAGCAGTACTTC
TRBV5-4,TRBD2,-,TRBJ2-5,CASRISGGETQYF,TGTGCCAGCAGAATTAGCGGGGGAGAGACCCAGTACTTC